The clone carrying this T cell receptor (beta chain) turned up a few times. Its specificity is not known. This sample was taken from a study of post-analysis software for immune sequencing data. The CDR3 loop spans 11 amino acids. Per the germline V gene, CDR1 is ENHRY and CDR2 is SYGVKD. Included in the TCR beta cDNA libraries were unique molecular identifiers. From around 0.96 to 9.9 million T cells, roughly 530,000 cDNA molecules were obtained. TCRdb itself ran the PCR reads through MiXCR, one entry per CDR3 protein. The sample lists 250,000 to 300,000 distinct CDR3 sequences; about 40% were seen once. Study-wide results and caveats: Relative to controls, patients had five TRBV segments at higher frequency, with TRBV5-6, TRBV5-1 and TRBV20-1 among these.

Sequencing input: blood. This receptor was obtained from a girl between 5 and 17 years old with multiple sclerosis. The chain carries TRBV10-3 and TRBJ2-5, with D perhaps TRBD2 (5 bases). The DNA end is a closer match to TRBJ2-7, so the J assignment may be wrong. In DNA, the CDR3 is TGTGCCATCAGCGCGGGCACCGAGCAGTACTTC. It yields the protein CAISAGTEQYF.